The 22 T cell receptor beta chains listed next were all sequenced from one sample in a study of CXCR3-negative and CXCR3-positive naive CD8 T cells (dated by TCRdb to the late 2010s). Findings and caveats that apply to the study as a whole: TRB CDR3s from CXCR3-positive naive cells showed higher hydrophobicity (lower Kidera factor 4), lower energy, and higher strength and volume indices than CXCR3-negative naive cells.

Their antigen targets remain unknown. Sequencing was performed on a NextSeq 550. The Human TCR Profiling Kit (MiLaboratory) was used to prepare UMI-labeled 5' RACE TRB cDNA libraries. With the reads reprocessed by TCRdb, a single entry stands for each CDR3 protein sequence and no DNA is reported. The sample's own table lists about 6,900 distinct CDR3 sequences. The ten biggest clones cover around 1.6% of the sample. Sequenced sample: naive CXCR3+ CD8+ T cells from blood. In light of the paper, this sample's cell subset or site label describes: CD45RO-CCR7+CD27+CD95- naive CD8+ T cells expressing CXCR3 (TNR3+). The receptor source for this set is a human donor in good health. Some clones in this sample may be carry-over from other donors' samples.

This clonotype is medium-sized by frequency. The chain joins TRBV27 to TRBJ2-2. CDR3 length: 11 residues. CDR1 is MNHEY and CDR2 is SMNVEV in the germline V gene (reference sequence). The CDR3 region is CASSFTGELFF.

The CDR3 sequence: CASSSHPGKLFF. The V and J genes are TRBV7-9 and TRBJ1-4. This CDR3 is built from 12 residues. Germline CDR1 reads SEHNR; CDR2 reads FQNEAQ (reference sequence).

The V call is TRBV29-1, the J call TRBJ2-7; the TRBD1 assignment by TCRdb is unverifiable without DNA. The CDR3 spans 13 residues. Germline values: CDR1 SQVTM, CDR2 ANQGSEA. The CDR3 spells CSVTGGGFYEQYF.

Measured by frequency, this clonotype is medium-sized. The chain is built from TRBV7-8 and TRBJ2-3; without DNA, the TCRdb call of TRBD1 cannot be checked. There are 19 residues in the CDR3. Germline CDR1 reads SGHVS; CDR2 reads FQNEAQ. This CDR3 reads CASNPLGVLSSRTTDTQYF.

This chain joins TRBV10-3 and TRBJ2-7; TCRdb lists TRBD2, though no DNA is available to test this call. In germline, CDR1 is ENHRY, CDR2 SYGVKD. The CDR3 is 17 residues long. The CDR3 here is CAISESASGYNFYEQYF.

The genes are TRBV6-6 and TRBJ2-1. Germline assignment: CDR1 MNHNY and CDR2 SVGAGI (reference sequence). This CDR3 has 11 residues. CDR3: CASSYGSEQFF.

In terms of frequency, this clonotype is medium-sized (0.01 to 0.1%). V is TRBV10-3 and J is TRBJ2-3. Germline V gene lookup returns CDR1 ENHRY and CDR2 SYGVKD. The CDR3 loop spans 14 amino acids. The CDR3 spells CAISEPQEIYTQYF.

Frequency places this clonotype as medium-sized. The V call is TRBV29-1, the J call TRBJ2-1; absent DNA, TCRdb's TRBD2 call cannot be checked. The CDR3 totals 13 residues. Germline V gene data show CDR1 as SQVTM and CDR2 as ANQGSEA. The CDR3 loop reads CSVRTISYNEQFF.

Measured by frequency, this clonotype is medium-sized. The rearrangement joins TRBV27 to TRBJ2-1. The CDR3 runs 13 residues. The germline V gene encodes CDR1 MNHEY and CDR2 SMNVEV (reference sequence). The chain's CDR3 is CASSFLGGNEQFF.

V usage is TRBV29-1 and J usage is TRBJ2-1. CDR1 is SQVTM, CDR2 ANQGSEA, per germline. The CDR3 runs to 12 residues. The CDR3: CSVDVGDNEQFF.

This chain links TRBV7-6 with TRBJ2-1; as DNA is missing, the TRBD1 call by TCRdb cannot be tested. The CDR3 is 14 residues long. From germline, CDR1 is SGHVS and CDR2 FNYEAQ. CDR3 region: CASSLAKQVNEQFF.

This chain connects TRBV5-1 to TRBJ2-5. The CDR3 length is 13 residues. Germline V lookup: CDR1 SGHRS, CDR2 YFSETQ. CDR3 sequence: CASSLESEETQYF.

V gene TRBV29-1 combines with J gene TRBJ2-2. This CDR3 contains 13 residues. Germline CDR1 reads SQVTM; CDR2 reads ANQGSEA. The CDR3 spells CSVPVSNTGELFF.

Measured by frequency, this clonotype is medium-sized. This rearrangement joins TRBV25-1 to TRBJ2-2. The CDR3 sequence is 14 residues long. Germline CDR1 MGHDK, CDR2 SYGVNS. CDR3 region: CASSVTAYTGELFF.

J is TRBJ2-3 and V is TRBV6-5; TCRdb's D call of TRBD1 is untestable without DNA. The CDR3 totals 13 residues. Germline lookup yields CDR1 MNHEY and CDR2 SVGAGI. The CDR3 region is CASLGQGEDTQYF.

This clonotype is classed as medium-sized (0.01 to 0.1%) by frequency. The rearrangement joins TRBV7-9 to TRBJ1-2; without DNA, the TCRdb call of TRBD1 cannot be checked. The CDR3 is 15 residues long. Germline values: CDR1 SEHNR, CDR2 FQNEAQ (reference sequence). CDR3 amino acids: CASSSGQGVNYGYTF.

This clonotype is deemed medium-sized by its frequency. V is TRBV28 and J is TRBJ2-2; checking the TCRdb D call of TRBD1 is not possible without DNA. The CDR3 spans 14 residues. Germline CDR1 reads MDHEN; CDR2 reads SYDVKM. CDR3 sequence: CASSLTGAAGELFF.

Its frequency marks this clonotype as medium-sized. This sequence joins TRBV6-1 and TRBJ1-1. CDR3 length: 14 residues. Germline V lookup: CDR1 MNHNS, CDR2 SASEGT. This CDR3 reads CASSEAGYGTEAFF.

The genes are TRBV9 and TRBJ2-1; the TCRdb D gene call, TRBD2, has no DNA to confirm it. The CDR3 consists of 13 residues. Germline V gene sequence: CDR1 SGDLS, CDR2 YYNGEE. The CDR3 sequence is CASSGGLNNEQFF.

This clonotype is called medium-sized (0.01 to 0.1%) based on its frequency. This chain uses TRBV5-8 with TRBJ2-7; TCRdb calls TRBD1, which cannot be checked without DNA. Germline CDR1 reads SGHTS; CDR2 reads YDEGEE. The CDR3 runs to 14 residues. The CDR3 protein is CASSLRQGNDEQYF.

The chain carries TRBV21-1 and TRBJ2-7; TCRdb's D call of TRBD1 is untestable without DNA. TRBV21-1 is shown as a pseudogene. This CDR3 is 15 amino acids long. The CDR3 loop is CASTPGAESSYEQYF.

The V gene is TRBV6-6, the J gene TRBJ2-7. Germline-derived CDR1 and CDR2 are MNHNY and SVGAGI (reference sequence). CDR3 length equals 12 residues. Here the CDR3 reads CASSYPNYEQYF.